The T cell receptor beta chain under discussion was sequenced for a study of OX40 agonist ivuxolimab in advanced cancers. CDR3 size: 14 residues. V lost 3 bases and J lost 4, with 12 bases in between. CDR1 is MNHEY, CDR2 SMNVEV, per germline (reference sequence). Assay used: immunoSEQ multiplex PCR; TCRdb lists only in-frame clones, some missing. The sample contains about 27,000 clones, approximately 85% of which appear only once. The V and J genes are TRBV27 and TRBJ1-2, with D tentatively TRBD1 (6 bases). This TCR was recovered from an adult with an advanced solid tumor such as melanoma, head and neck, liver or kidney cancer. This specimen consisted of CD4+ or CD8+ T cells sorted from blood, obtained in a trial of the OX40 agonist ivuxolimab. The CDR3 loop reads CASSFGGRGYGYTF. The CDR3 nucleotides read TGTGCCAGCAGTTTTGGGGGGCGCGGCTATGGCTACACCTTC.